The 18 T cell receptor beta chains below were found in one sample sequenced in a study of beta chain features in type 1 diabetes. Study results and caveats: Moderate yet significant TCRB CDR3 shortening was seen in Type 1 diabetes patients in all four CD4+ subsets.

Since all of the isolated RNA was reverse transcribed, expressed TCRB transcripts were what got sequenced. The table came from immunoSEQ multiplex PCR; TCRdb's copy has only in-frame clones and leaves some out. The sample has a few hundred thousand clones, roughly a tenth seen once; the top ten hold about 0.6%. No antigen has been identified for these receptors. Sequencing was performed on central memory CD4+ T cells from blood. All receptors come from a young man with type 1 diabetes.

The chain recombines TRBV11-3 with TRBJ2-3; 8 bases are a match to TRBD2. V dropped 2 bases and J dropped 4; count of bases not matched to a gene: 2. The CDR3 is 14 residues long. The V gene's germline CDR1 is SGHNT and CDR2 YENEEA. CDR3 residues: CASSLTREADTQYF. Written as DNA, the CDR3 is TGTGCCAGCAGCTTAACGCGGGAGGCAGATACGCAGTATTTT.

This clone was counted a few times. The genes are TRBV5-5 and TRBJ2-1, with D hard to call. V lost 0 bases and J lost 4, with 14 bases in between. CDR1 and CDR2 (germline): SGHKS, YYEKEE (reference sequence). The CDR3 length is 16 residues. The CDR3: CASSLGLGRHYNEQFF. The DNA of the CDR3 is TGTGCCAGCAGCTTGGGACTTGGGCGGCATTACAATGAGCAGTTCTTC. The whole variable domain, filled in from reference TRBV5-5 and TRBJ2-1, reads DAGVTQSPTHLIKTRGQQVTLRCSPISGHKSVSWYQQVLGQGPQFIFQYYEKEERGRGNFPDRFSARQFPNYSSELNVNALLLGDSALYLCASSLGLGRHYNEQFFGPGTRLTVL.

This clone has only a few counts. V and J are TRBV7-9 and TRBJ1-2, with a weak D call TRBD1 (5 bases). CDR1 is SEHNR and CDR2 is FQNEAQ in the germline V gene (reference sequence). V lost 1 base to trimming and J lost 4 bases, with 13 bases between them. The CDR3 extends over 15 amino acids. The CDR3 sequence is CASSLEGNRIYGYTF. The CDR3 region has the DNA TGTGCCAGCAGCTTAGAGGGGAACAGAATCTATGGCTACACCTTC.

The gene calls are TRBV7-9 and TRBJ1-4; tentative D call: TRBD1 (5 bases). CDR1 is SEHNR, CDR2 FQNEAQ, per germline (reference sequence). Between the trimmed V and J ends, which lost 6 bases and 0 bases, there was a span of 5 bases. This CDR3 comprises 13 residues. In DNA, the CDR3 is TGTGCCAGCAGGACAGCAACTAATGAAAAACTGTTTTTT. The encoded protein is CASRTATNEKLFF.

This clone showed up many times. V and J are TRBV7-9 and TRBJ1-2; 7 bases align to TRBD1. V shed 4 bases and J 8 bases; nucleotides not matched to a gene: 4. The germline CDR1 and CDR2 sequences are SEHNR and FQNEAQ (reference sequence). This CDR3 contains 12 residues. In DNA, the CDR3 is TGTGCCAGCAGCTCGGGACAGCTAGGCTACACCTTC. Encoded protein: CASSSGQLGYTF.

This clone came up a few times. The V gene is TRBV28, the J gene TRBJ2-3; 10 nucleotides agree with TRBD1. The CDR3 is 15 residues long. Germline V CDR1 and CDR2: MDHEN, SYDVKM. Losses at the gene ends were 9 bases for V and 3 bases for J; bases not matched to a gene: 9. In nucleotides, the CDR3 is TGTGCCAGTTCCTTCCGGGGACAGGGGACAGATACGCAGTATTTT. Translation: CASSFRGQGTDTQYF.

This clone came up a few times. The chain carries TRBV27 and TRBJ2-3, with a weak D call TRBD2 (6 bases). Germline assignment: CDR1 MNHEY and CDR2 SMNVEV (reference sequence). This CDR3 contains 14 residues. V lost 3 bases and J 3 bases, leaving 10 bases between the germline ends. The CDR3 DNA reads as TGTGCCAGCAGTTTGCGGGACCCTACAGATACGCAGTATTTT. It yields the protein CASSLRDPTDTQYF.

This clone was counted only a few times. The chain employs TRBV27 and TRBJ1-1; 7 nucleotides agree with TRBD1. The J segment lost 7 bases and the V segment lost 4 bases, leaving 12 bases of the junction unmatched. CDR1 and CDR2 (germline): MNHEY, SMNVEV (reference sequence). The CDR3 has 15 amino acids. The CDR3 loop is CASSSDRAERVEAFF. CDR3 DNA sequence: TGTGCCAGCAGTTCCGACAGGGCCGAGAGGGTTGAAGCTTTCTTT.

This clone was seen at least ten times. The chain joins TRBV11-2 to TRBJ2-1; D gene ambiguous. Trimming removed 0 bases from V and 7 bases from J, with 7 bases in between. The length of the CDR3 is 13 residues. Germline loops: CDR1 SGHAT, CDR2 FQNNGV. CDR3 DNA sequence: TGTGCCAGCAGCTTAGATTCGTGGAATGAGCAGTTCTTC. Translated: CASSLDSWNEQFF. Looking up the rest from reference TRBV11-2 and TRBJ2-1 gives the full variable domain: EAGVAQSPRYKIIEKRQSVAFWCNPISGHATLYWYQQILGQGPKLLIQFQNNGVVDDSQLPKDRFSAERLKGVDSTLKIQPAKLEDSAVYLCASSLDSWNEQFFGPGTRLTVL.

This clone was counted a single time. This chain connects TRBV10-3 to TRBJ2-3; 12 nucleotides align to TRBD2. The CDR3 loop spans 15 amino acids. Germline CDR1 is ENHRY and CDR2 is SYGVKD. V dropped 6 bases and J dropped 3; count of bases not matched to a gene: 4. The DNA of the CDR3 is TGTGCCATCAGACCGACTAGCGGGAGAACAGATACGCAGTATTTT. Translation gives CAIRPTSGRTDTQYF.

This clone came up a few times. Other DNA sequences in the same sample also yield this CDR3. CDR3 sequence: CASSREETQYF. The CDR3 bases are TGTGCCAGCTCACGGGAAGAGACCCAGTACTTC. The chain has TRBV18 and TRBJ2-5; D not resolved. This CDR3 has 11 residues. Germline V gives CDR1 KGHSH, CDR2 LQKENI. The V and J ends lost 4 bases and 3 bases respectively, with 3 bases between them.

V is TRBV7-9 and J is TRBJ2-5; the D is unclear. Germline CDR1 reads SEHNR; CDR2 reads FQNEAQ (reference sequence). V lost 0 bases to trimming and J lost 3 bases, with 11 bases between them. The CDR3 has 15 amino acids. Here the CDR3 DNA reads TGTGCCAGCAGCTTAGCGACGGTGGCGGAAGAGACCCAGTACTTC. Protein sequence: CASSLATVAEETQYF.

In its sample, this clone was seen many times. The chain employs TRBV18 and TRBJ1-5, with a possible D match to TRBD1 (6 bases). V was clipped by 0 bases and J by 6 bases, with 12 bases between them. There are 15 residues in the CDR3. In germline, CDR1 is KGHSH, CDR2 LQKENI. The CDR3 region is CASSPPGGGGQPQHF. CDR3 coding DNA: TGTGCCAGCTCACCACCCGGGGGCGGCGGTCAGCCCCAGCATTTT.

This clone was detected many times. The chain has TRBV11-2 and TRBJ2-3; the D gene is possibly TRBD2 (5 bases). Trimming removed 5 bases from V and 11 bases from J, with 11 bases in between. Germline V gene sequence: CDR1 SGHAT, CDR2 FQNNGV. This CDR3 is built from 11 residues. CDR3 protein: CASSPGIKQYF. CDR3 nucleotide sequence: TGTGCCAGCAGCCCGGGGATAAAGCAGTATTTT.

The J gene is TRBJ1-2, the V gene TRBV7-3; TRBD1 matches at 9 bases. Germline V CDR1 and CDR2: SGHTA, FQGTGA. This CDR3 has 17 amino acids. Trimming at V came to 5 bases and at J to 6 bases, leaving 16 bases not matched to a gene. Here the CDR3 DNA reads TGTGCCAGCAGCCCTCGAGAACCGGGACAGGGAAGTAATGGCTACACCTTC. This sequence encodes CASSPREPGQGSNGYTF. The whole variable domain, filled in from reference TRBV7-3 and TRBJ1-2, reads GAGVSQTPSNKVTEKGKYVELRCDPISGHTALYWYRQSLGQGPEFLIYFQGTGAADDSGLPNDRFFAVRPEGSVSTLKIQRTERGDSAVYLCASSPREPGQGSNGYTFGSGTRLTVV.

In this sample, this clone turned up a few times. The chain carries TRBV6-1 and TRBJ1-3; D ambiguous. This CDR3 comprises 16 residues. Trimming took off 0 bases at V and 0 bases at J, with 9 bases between the two ends. CDR1 and CDR2 (germline): MNHNS, SASEGT. CDR3 residues: CASSEAAAVSGNTIYF. CDR3 nucleotides: TGTGCCAGCAGTGAAGCTGCAGCCGTCTCTGGAAACACCATATATTTT.

This clone was picked up a small number of times. This chain uses TRBV7-9 with TRBJ2-3; 7 nucleotides line up with TRBD1. CDR1 is SEHNR, CDR2 FQNEAQ, per germline (reference sequence). This CDR3 has 17 residues. Trimming took 3 bases from V and 2 from J; bases not matched to a gene: 11. The CDR3 protein is CASSFSGGLSPTDTQYF. In nucleotides, the CDR3 is TGTGCCAGCAGCTTCTCAGGGGGTCTCAGTCCCACAGATACGCAGTATTTT.

This clone was seen a few times. This chain links TRBV5-1 with TRBJ2-7; TRBD1 or TRBD2 may be the D gene (5 bases each). The germline V gene encodes CDR1 SGHRS and CDR2 YFSETQ. This CDR3 has 15 amino acids. V lost 4 bases, J lost 7 bases, and 21 bases lay in between. CDR3 in DNA: TGCGCCAGCAGCCCAGGGACGGAAGGCTACGAGGAGCAGTACTTC. This codes for CASSPGTEGYEEQYF.